This T cell receptor (beta chain) was sequenced during a study of control samples from healthy donors and cancer patients. Repertoires were generated with immunoSEQ multiplex PCR, while TCRdb's copy carries only in-frame clones and drops some. The sample has around 80,000 clones, approximately 91% seen once. This CDR3 contains 11 residues. Trimming removed 4 bases from V and 5 bases from J, with 3 bases in between. Germline-derived CDR1 and CDR2 are KGHDR and SFDVKD. This TCR derives from a woman aged 50 to 60 in good health. The chain is built from TRBV24-1 and TRBJ2-3; D ambiguous. The specimen was blood. DNA for the CDR3: TGTGCCACCAGTGAGGGAGATACGCAGTATTTT. Protein: CATSEGDTQYF.